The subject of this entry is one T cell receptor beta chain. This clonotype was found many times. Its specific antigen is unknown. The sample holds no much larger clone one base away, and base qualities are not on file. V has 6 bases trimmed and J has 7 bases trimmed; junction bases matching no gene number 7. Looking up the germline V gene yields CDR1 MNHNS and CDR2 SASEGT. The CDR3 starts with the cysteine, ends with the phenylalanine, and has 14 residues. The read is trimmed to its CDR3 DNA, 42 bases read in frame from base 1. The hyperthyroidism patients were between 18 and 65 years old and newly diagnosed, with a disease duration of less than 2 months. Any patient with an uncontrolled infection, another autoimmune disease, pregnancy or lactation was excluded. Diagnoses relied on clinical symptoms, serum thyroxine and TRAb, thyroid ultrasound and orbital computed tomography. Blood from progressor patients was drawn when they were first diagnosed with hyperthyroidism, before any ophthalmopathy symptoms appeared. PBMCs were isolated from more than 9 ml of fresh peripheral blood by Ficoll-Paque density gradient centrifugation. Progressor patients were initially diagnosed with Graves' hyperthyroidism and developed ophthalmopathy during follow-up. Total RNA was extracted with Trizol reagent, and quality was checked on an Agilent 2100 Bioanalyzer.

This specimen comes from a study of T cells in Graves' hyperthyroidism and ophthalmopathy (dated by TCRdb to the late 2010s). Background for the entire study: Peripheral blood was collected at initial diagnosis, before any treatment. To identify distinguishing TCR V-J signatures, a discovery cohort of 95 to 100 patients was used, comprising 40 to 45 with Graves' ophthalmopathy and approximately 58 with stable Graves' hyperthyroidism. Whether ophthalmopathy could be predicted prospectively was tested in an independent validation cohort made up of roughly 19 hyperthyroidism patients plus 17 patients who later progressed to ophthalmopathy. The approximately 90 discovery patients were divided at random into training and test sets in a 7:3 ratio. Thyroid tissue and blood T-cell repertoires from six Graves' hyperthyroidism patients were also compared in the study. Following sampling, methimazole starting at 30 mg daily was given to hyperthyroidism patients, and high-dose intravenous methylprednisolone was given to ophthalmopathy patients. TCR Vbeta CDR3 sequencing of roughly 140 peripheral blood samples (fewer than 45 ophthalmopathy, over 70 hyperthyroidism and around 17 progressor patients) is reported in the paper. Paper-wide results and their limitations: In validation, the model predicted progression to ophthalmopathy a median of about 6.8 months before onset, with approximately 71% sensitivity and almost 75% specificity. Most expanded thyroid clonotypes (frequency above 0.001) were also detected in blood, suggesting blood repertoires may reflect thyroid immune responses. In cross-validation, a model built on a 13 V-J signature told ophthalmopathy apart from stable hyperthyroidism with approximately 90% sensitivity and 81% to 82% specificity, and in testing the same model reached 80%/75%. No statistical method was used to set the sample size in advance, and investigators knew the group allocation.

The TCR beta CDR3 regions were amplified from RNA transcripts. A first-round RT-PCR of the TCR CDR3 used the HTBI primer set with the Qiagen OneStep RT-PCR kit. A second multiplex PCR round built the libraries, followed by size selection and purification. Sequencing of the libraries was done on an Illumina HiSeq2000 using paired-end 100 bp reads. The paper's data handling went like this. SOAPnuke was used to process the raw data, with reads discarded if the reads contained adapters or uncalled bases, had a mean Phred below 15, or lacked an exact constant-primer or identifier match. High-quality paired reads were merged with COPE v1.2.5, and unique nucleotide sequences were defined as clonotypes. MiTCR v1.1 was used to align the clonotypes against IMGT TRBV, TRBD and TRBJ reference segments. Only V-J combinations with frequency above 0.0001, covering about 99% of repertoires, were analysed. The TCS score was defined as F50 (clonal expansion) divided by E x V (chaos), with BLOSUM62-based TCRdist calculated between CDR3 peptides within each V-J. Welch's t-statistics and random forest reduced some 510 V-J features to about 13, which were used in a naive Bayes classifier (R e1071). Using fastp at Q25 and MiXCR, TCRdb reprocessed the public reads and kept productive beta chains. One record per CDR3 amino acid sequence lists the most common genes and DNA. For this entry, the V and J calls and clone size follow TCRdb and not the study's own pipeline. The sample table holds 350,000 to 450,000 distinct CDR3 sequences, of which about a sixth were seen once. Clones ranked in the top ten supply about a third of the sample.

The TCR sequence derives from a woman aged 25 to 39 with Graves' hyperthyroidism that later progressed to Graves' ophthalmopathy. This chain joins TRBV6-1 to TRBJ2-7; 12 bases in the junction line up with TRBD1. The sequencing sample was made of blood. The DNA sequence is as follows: TGTGCCAGCAGATCCGGGACAGGGGGCGGTGAGCAGTACTTC. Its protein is CASRSGTGGGEQYF.